The subject of this entry is one TCR beta chain. The antigen remains unidentified. This record comes from a study of T cell repertoires in cytomegalovirus infection. Study details: It was recently identified HLA-C-restricted and well-studied HLA-B-restricted CMV epitopes that the study used. Based on public TCR beta signatures, there were indications of CMV infection and of a matching HLA type.

Germline values: CDR1 SNHLY, CDR2 FYNNEI. The germline V and J ends were trimmed by 2 bases and 0 bases, with 8 bases remaining between them. The length of the CDR3 is 15 residues. TCRdb reanalysed the reads using MiXCR and keeps one entry per CDR3 protein. The sample holds hundreds of thousands of distinct CDR3 sequences, 33% seen once. Broader study findings: The ex vivo response was dominated by HLA-C-restricted CMV-specific TCR beta clonotypes.

The specimen comprised cultured PBMCs, sampled from culture after CMV antigen stimulation. This rearrangement joins TRBV2 to TRBJ1-5; a weak D match, TRBD1 (5 bases). The sequence was collected from a human donor in good health (CMV status not recorded). Some clones in this sample may be carry-over from other donors' samples. This chain's CDR3 is CASSERGYSNQPQHF. The CDR3 nucleotides are TGTGCCAGCAGTGAACGGGGGTATAGCAATCAGCCCCAGCATTTT.